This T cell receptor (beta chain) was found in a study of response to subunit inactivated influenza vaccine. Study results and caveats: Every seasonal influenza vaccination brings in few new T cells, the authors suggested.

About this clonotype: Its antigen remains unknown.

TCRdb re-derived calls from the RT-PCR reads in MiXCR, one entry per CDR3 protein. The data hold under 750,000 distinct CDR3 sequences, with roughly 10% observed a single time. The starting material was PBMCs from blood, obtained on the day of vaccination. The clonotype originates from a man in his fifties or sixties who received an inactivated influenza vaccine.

CDR3 sequence reads: CASSQGTGFGEQYF. The CDR3 bases are TGCGCCAGCAGCCAGGGGACAGGGTTTGGTGAGCAGTACTTC. The chain links TRBV4-3 to TRBJ2-7; 9 bases align to TRBD1. V lost 3 bases and J lost 7; bases outside the gene matches: 7. Germline V gene lookup returns CDR1 LGHNA and CDR2 YSLEER. The CDR3 runs 14 residues.